The clone carrying this TCR beta chain has just a few counts. The antigen remains undetermined. Sequencing relied on a cDNA template that was reverse transcribed from extracted RNA. Clones were read by immunoSEQ multiplex PCR, and TCRdb kept only the in-frame ones, dropping some. The table records 150,000 to 200,000 clones, around three fifths of them present only once. Treatment: oral pan-JAK inhibitor, 5-10 mg twice daily. The investigators collected lesional scalp punch biopsies and peripheral blood from alopecia areata patients. The CDR3 spans 13 residues. The germline V gene encodes CDR1 SNHLY and CDR2 FYNNEI. The junction had 2 bases not matched to a gene; V was cut back by 6 bases and J by 4 bases. This record belongs to a study of CD8+ T cells in alopecia areata. Study-level background: In an open-label trial, patients got 5 to 10 mg tofacitinib twice daily.

Findings and limits, study-wide: During tofacitinib treatment, many expanded lesional clones remained in scalp and blood.

V gene TRBV2 combines with J gene TRBJ2-5; 10 positions match TRBD1. The specimen was CD4+ T cells sorted from blood, collected at week 24, from a patient treated with tofacitinib. The sequence was obtained from a human donor with alopecia areata. This CDR3 is CASRRDRGETQYF. The CDR3 bases are TGTGCCAGCAGGCGGGACAGGGGAGAGACCCAGTACTTC.